This TCR beta chain was recorded in a study of blood T cell repertoires in COVID-19. How the authors handled the data: Reference gene primer amplification gave nucleated cell count estimates. Repertoires were generated with immunoSEQ multiplex PCR, while TCRdb's copy carries only in-frame clones and drops some. V and J calls and clone size follow that table, whereas D and trimming were derived from the DNA. The table shows around 480,000 clones, with approximately 86% occurring only once. Participants were placed into cohorts based on the clinical history they reported. The receptor comes from a woman aged 18-30 years who had recovered from COVID-19. The source material was PBMCs or T cells enriched from blood (not recorded which).

In DNA form, the CDR3 reads TGTGCCAGCAGCCAGGGCCGGGACAGCGACGCTTTCTTT. Protein: CASSQGRDSDAFF. The rearrangement joins TRBV3-1 (or the pseudogene TRBV3-2) to TRBJ1-1; the match to TRBD1 covers 7 bases. The CDR3 extends over 13 amino acids. The germline V gene encodes CDR1 LGHDT and CDR2 YNNKEL (reference sequence). The ends lost 3 bases at V and 11 bases at J; junction bases unmatched: 9.